This is a list of T cell receptor beta chains from one sample in a study of cytomegalovirus exposure and HLA in healthy donors. The assay was immunoSEQ multiplex PCR, and TCRdb's table has in-frame clones only and misses some. The sample yields 95,000 to 150,000 clones, about 70% seen once. Sequencing was carried out using PBMCs. The origin of the receptors is a woman aged 60 to 75 in good health and CMV-seropositive. Both conserved end residues are part of each CDR3. D genes are given only for firm matches. Some rows have no size entry. The others give once, few or many, or a class for an expanded clone.

clone size: .; D gene: .; V gene: TRBV18; J gene: TRBJ2-2; CDR3 protein: CASSPREGDTGELFF; CDR3 DNA: TGTGCCAGCTCACCGCGCGAAGGGGACACCGGGGAGCTGTTTTTT
clone size: few; D gene: .; V gene: TRBV25-1; J gene: TRBJ1-5; CDR3 protein: CASSSRGGAGPQHF; CDR3 DNA: TGTGCCAGCAGCAGCAGGGGTGGGGCAGGGCCCCAGCATTTT
clone size: .; D gene: .; V gene: TRBV7-3; J gene: TRBJ2-1; CDR3 protein: CASSSSRTGSNEQFF; CDR3 DNA: TGTGCCAGCAGCTCCTCTAGAACTGGGTCGAATGAGCAGTTCTTC
clone size: .; D gene: .; V gene: TRBV13; J gene: TRBJ2-7; CDR3 protein: CASSLETDSYEQYF; CDR3 DNA: TGTGCCAGCAGCTTAGAAACGGACTCCTACGAGCAGTACTTC
clone size: few; D gene: TRBD1; V gene: TRBV5-1; J gene: TRBJ2-5; CDR3 protein: CASSTGTAQETQYF; CDR3 DNA: TGCGCCAGCAGCACCGGGACAGCCCAAGAGACCCAGTACTTC
clone size: .; D gene: .; V gene: TRBV4-3; J gene: TRBJ1-4; CDR3 protein: CASSQADGGPEKLFF; CDR3 DNA: TGCGCCAGCAGCCAAGCCGATGGGGGCCCGGAAAAACTGTTTTTT
clone size: .; D gene: .; V gene: TRBV4-2; J gene: TRBJ1-6; CDR3 protein: CASSQDWQAGSPLHF; CDR3 DNA: TGTGCCAGCAGCCAAGATTGGCAGGCAGGTTCACCCCTCCACTTT
clone size: .; D gene: .; V gene: TRBV5-1; J gene: TRBJ1-5; CDR3 protein: CASSLGGSNQPQHF; CDR3 DNA: TGCGCCAGCAGCTTGGGAGGGAGCAATCAGCCCCAGCATTTT
clone size: .; D gene: .; V gene: TRBV30; J gene: TRBJ2-7; CDR3 protein: CAWSRGGLGYEQYF; CDR3 DNA: TGTGCCTGGAGTAGGGGGGGGCTCGGTTACGAGCAGTACTTC
clone size: .; D gene: TRBD2; V gene: TRBV5-4; J gene: TRBJ2-7; CDR3 protein: CAAARGGSYEQYF; CDR3 DNA: TGTGCCGCAGCCCGGGGGGGCTCCTACGAGCAGTACTTC
clone size: .; D gene: TRBD1; V gene: TRBV5-1; J gene: TRBJ1-4; CDR3 protein: CASSGQGGTEKLFF; CDR3 DNA: TGCGCCAGCAGCGGACAGGGAGGGACTGAAAAACTGTTTTTT
clone size: few; D gene: TRBD1; V gene: TRBV10-3; J gene: TRBJ1-2; CDR3 protein: CATRRPGGDYGYTF; CDR3 DNA: TGTGCCACTAGACGCCCAGGGGGCGACTATGGCTACACCTTC
clone size: .; D gene: TRBD2; V gene: TRBV7-2; J gene: TRBJ2-5; CDR3 protein: CASSLGTSGRGETQYF; CDR3 DNA: TGTGCCAGCAGCTTAGGGACTAGCGGGAGGGGGGAGACCCAGTACTTC
clone size: .; D gene: .; V gene: TRBV7-9; J gene: TRBJ1-4; CDR3 protein: CASSPRQTDEKLFF; CDR3 DNA: TGTGCCAGCAGCCCACGACAGACAGATGAAAAACTGTTTTTT
clone size: .; D gene: TRBD1; V gene: TRBV7-2; J gene: TRBJ1-1; CDR3 protein: CASSAGPDRVRAFF; CDR3 DNA: TGTGCCAGCAGCGCGGGACCCGACAGGGTTCGGGCTTTCTTT
clone size: .; D gene: .; V gene: TRBV5-4; J gene: TRBJ1-3; CDR3 protein: CASSLFGRVRGTIYF; CDR3 DNA: TGTGCCAGCAGCTTGTTTGGTAGGGTTAGGGGCACCATATATTTT
clone size: .; D gene: TRBD2; V gene: TRBV5-4; J gene: TRBJ2-1; CDR3 protein: CASSLTLASSSYNEQFF; CDR3 DNA: TGTGCCAGCAGCTTGACACTAGCGTCAAGCTCCTACAATGAGCAGTTCTTC
clone size: .; D gene: TRBD2; V gene: TRBV30; J gene: TRBJ2-3; CDR3 protein: CAWNSGGLGTDTQYF; CDR3 DNA: TGTGCCTGGAACTCGGGGGGTCTGGGCACAGATACGCAGTATTTT
clone size: few; D gene: .; V gene: TRBV5-1; J gene: TRBJ1-5; CDR3 protein: CASSLDGSNQPQHF; CDR3 DNA: TGCGCCAGCAGCCTGGACGGTAGCAATCAGCCCCAGCATTTT
clone size: .; D gene: .; V gene: TRBV2; J gene: TRBJ2-7; CDR3 protein: CASSWDWQSGEQYF; CDR3 DNA: TGTGCCAGCAGCTGGGATTGGCAATCGGGGGAGCAGTACTTC
clone size: .; D gene: TRBD1; V gene: TRBV27; J gene: TRBJ2-1; CDR3 protein: CASSLFDPGTGYGYNEQFF; CDR3 DNA: TGTGCCAGCAGTTTATTTGATCCAGGGACAGGGTATGGTTACAATGAGCAGTTCTTC
clone size: .; D gene: TRBD2; V gene: TRBV4-1; J gene: TRBJ2-3; CDR3 protein: CASSQALAGVGTDTQYF; CDR3 DNA: TGCGCCAGCAGCCAAGCTTTGGCGGGGGTAGGGACAGATACGCAGTATTTT
clone size: .; D gene: .; V gene: TRBV29-1; J gene: TRBJ2-1; CDR3 protein: CSVGGSASSNEQFF; CDR3 DNA: TGCAGCGTTGGAGGGTCGGCATCTTCCAATGAGCAGTTCTTC
clone size: once; D gene: .; V gene: TRBV15; J gene: TRBJ1-1; CDR3 protein: CATSRDRGRPEAFF; CDR3 DNA: TGTGCCACCAGCAGAGACAGAGGCCGACCTGAAGCTTTCTTT
clone size: .; D gene: .; V gene: TRBV12-5; J gene: TRBJ1-1; CDR3 protein: CASGLVIDEKQGLNTEAFF; CDR3 DNA: TGTGCTAGTGGTTTGGTCATCGACGAAAAACAGGGACTGAACACTGAAGCTTTCTTT
clone size: .; D gene: .; V gene: TRBV28; J gene: TRBJ1-5; CDR3 protein: CASSFLGSSNQPQHF; CDR3 DNA: TGTGCCAGCAGTTTTCTGGGCTCTAGCAATCAGCCCCAGCATTTT
clone size: .; D gene: TRBD1; V gene: TRBV7-2; J gene: TRBJ2-7; CDR3 protein: CASSLGAQGAYEQYF; CDR3 DNA: TGTGCCAGCAGCTTAGGGGCGCAGGGGGCCTACGAGCAGTACTTC
clone size: .; D gene: TRBD1; V gene: TRBV5-1; J gene: TRBJ1-2; CDR3 protein: CASSRDRGSGYGYTF; CDR3 DNA: TGCGCCAGCAGCCGGGACAGGGGGTCCGGGTATGGCTACACCTTC